The 8 T cell receptor beta chains reported below all come from one sample, sequenced in a study of blood T cell repertoires in COVID-19. Measured with immunoSEQ multiplex PCR; TCRdb has only the in-frame clones, and not every one. The data contain some 250,000 clones, approximately 86% of them singletons. The sample comprised peripheral blood. These receptors were collected from a young woman with acute or convalescent COVID-19.

The chain joins TRBV6-5 to TRBJ1-2, with 9 bases identical to TRBD1. The V and J ends lost 5 bases and 12 bases, in that order; junction bases with no gene match: 7. Germline CDR1 and CDR2: MNHEY and SVGAGI. The CDR3 covers 12 residues. As DNA, the CDR3 is TGTGCCAGCAGTCGGGACAGGGTTCGTAACACCTTC. Its protein is CASSRDRVRNTF.

The J gene is TRBJ1-1, the V gene TRBV7-8; maybe TRBD1 (6 bases). CDR3 length: 15 residues. CDR1 is SGHVS and CDR2 is FQNEAQ in the germline V gene. The V end was cut by 3 bases, the J end by 7 bases, with 18 bases between. Written as DNA, the CDR3 is TGTGCCAGCAGCTTCCCACGGGGGGGAGGGGGTGAAGCTTTCTTT. This codes for CASSFPRGGGGEAFF.

The chain combines TRBV4-3 with TRBJ2-7; 7 nucleotides line up with TRBD1. Germline V gene data show CDR1 as LGHNA and CDR2 as YSLEER. V shed 2 bases, J shed 2 bases, and the junction held 6 bases outside the gene matches. The CDR3 is 15 residues long. The CDR3 DNA reads TGCGCCAGCAGCCAATTCTACAGGGGAACCTACGAGCAGTACTTC. As protein: CASSQFYRGTYEQYF.

The chain carries TRBV18 and TRBJ2-5; D is unclear. V was shortened by 0 bases and J by 4 bases, with 6 bases between the two germline ends. Germline CDR1 and CDR2: KGHSH and LQKENI. The CDR3 contains 13 residues. CDR3 coding DNA: TGTGCCAGCTCACCACCGAGGCTAGAGACCCAGTACTTC. Amino acid sequence: CASSPPRLETQYF.

The rearrangement joins TRBV5-4 to TRBJ2-1; 12 bases are shared with TRBD2. V lost 0 bases, J lost 8 bases, and 12 bases stayed unmatched. Germline V lookup: CDR1 SGHNT, CDR2 YYREEE (reference sequence). The CDR3 has 18 amino acids. As DNA, the CDR3 is TGTGCCAGCAGCTTGGCCAAGGGACTAGCGGGTCTTATGGATGAGCAGTTCTTC. Its translation is CASSLAKGLAGLMDEQFF.

This clone has just one count. The chain couples TRBV18 to TRBJ1-2, with 10 bases identical to TRBD1. This CDR3 contains 14 residues. Germline CDR1 is KGHSH and CDR2 is LQKENI. V dropped 4 bases and J dropped 6; count of bases not matched to a gene: 5. Written as DNA, the CDR3 is TGTGCCAGCTCACAAGACAGGGGGCCTGATGGCTACACCTTC. It specifies CASSQDRGPDGYTF.

V and J are TRBV9 and TRBJ2-1; 7 bases are shared with TRBD1. CDR1 and CDR2 from the germline V gene are SGDLS and YYNGEE. The junction had 13 bases not matched to a gene; V was cut back by 3 bases and J by 4 bases. The CDR3 loop spans 17 amino acids. Here the CDR3 DNA reads TGTGCCAGCAGCGACCCGCGACAGGGTGGGGTTTACAATGAGCAGTTCTTC. This sequence encodes CASSDPRQGGVYNEQFF.

Points on this clone: Other DNA sequences from this sample encode an identical CDR3 as well. The chain carries TRBV18 and TRBJ1-2; the D is unclear. CDR3 length: 14 residues. Per germline, CDR1 KGHSH and CDR2 LQKENI. V was shortened by 2 bases and J by 4 bases, with 11 bases between the two germline ends. The CDR3: CASSPEVVGYGYTF. The CDR3 DNA reads TGTGCCAGCTCACCAGAGGTAGTCGGCTATGGCTACACCTTC. Full variable domain (rest looked up from reference TRBV18 and TRBJ1-2): NAGVMQNPRHLVRRRGQEARLRCSPMKGHSHVYWYRQLPEEGLKFMVYLQKENIIDESGMPKERFSAEFPKEGPSILRIQQVVRGDSAAYFCASSPEVVGYGYTFGSGTRLTVV.